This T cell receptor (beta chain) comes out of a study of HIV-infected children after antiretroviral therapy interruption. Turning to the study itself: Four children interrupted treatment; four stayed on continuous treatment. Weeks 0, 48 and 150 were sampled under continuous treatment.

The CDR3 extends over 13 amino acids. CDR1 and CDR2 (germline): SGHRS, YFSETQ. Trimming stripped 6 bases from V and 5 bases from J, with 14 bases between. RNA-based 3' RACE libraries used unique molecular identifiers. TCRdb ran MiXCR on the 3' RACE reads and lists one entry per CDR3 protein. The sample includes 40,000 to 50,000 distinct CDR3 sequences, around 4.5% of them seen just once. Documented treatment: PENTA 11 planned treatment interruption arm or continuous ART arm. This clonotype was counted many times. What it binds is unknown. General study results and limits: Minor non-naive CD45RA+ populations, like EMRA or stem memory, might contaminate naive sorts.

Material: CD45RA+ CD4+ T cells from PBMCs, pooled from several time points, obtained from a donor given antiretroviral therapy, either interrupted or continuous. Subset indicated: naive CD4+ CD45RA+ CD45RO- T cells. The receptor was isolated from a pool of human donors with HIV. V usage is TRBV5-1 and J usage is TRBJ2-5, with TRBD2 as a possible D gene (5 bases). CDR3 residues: CASTVDSWETQYF. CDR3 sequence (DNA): TGCGCCAGCACGGTGGACTCCTGGGAGACCCAGTACTTC.